These T cell receptor beta chains were read from a single sample in a study of cytomegalovirus exposure and HLA in healthy donors. TCRdb's table, derived via immunoSEQ multiplex PCR, lists solely in-frame clones and lacks some. The sample shows around 150,000 clones, about 72% of them seen only once. The specimen was PBMCs. These receptors came from a male donor in good health and CMV-seronegative. The CDR3 runs from the conserved cysteine through the conserved F or W. Each record gives: CDR3 length, clone size, J gene, V gene, D gene, CDR3 DNA, CDR3 protein. The D gene is left open where the match is weak. Not all rows give a size; the values are once, few, many and, for expanded clones, a class.

15 . TRBJ2-7 TRBV5-1 TRBD1 TGCGCCAGCAGCTTGGGGACAGGGGGCTCCTACGAGCAGTACTTC CASSLGTGGSYEQYF
16 . TRBJ1-2 TRBV6-5 . TGTGCCAGCAGTTACACCCGGACGGGGGGAGGCTATGGCTACACCTTC CASSYTRTGGGYGYTF
15 . TRBJ1-5 TRBV19 TRBD1 TGTGCCAGTAGTATCCTTAGACAGGGGGATCAGCCCCAGCATTTT CASSILRQGDQPQHF
14 . TRBJ1-1 TRBV5-1 TRBD1 TGCGCCAGCAGCTATGACAGGGTGAACACTGAAGCTTTCTTT CASSYDRVNTEAFF
14 . TRBJ2-7 TRBV9 TRBD2 TGTGCCAGCAGCGGAATAGCGGGGAGCAACGAGCAGTACTTC CASSGIAGSNEQYF
14 few TRBJ2-1 TRBV27 TRBD1 TGTGCCAGCGAAGACAGGGGGCGAGGTAATGAGCAGTTCTTC CASEDRGRGNEQFF
16 . TRBJ2-2 TRBV28 TRBD1 TGTGCCAGCAGTTTATCCGGGACAGGGATCACCGGGGAGCTGTTTTTT CASSLSGTGITGELFF
15 . TRBJ2-5 TRBV6-5 TRBD2 TGTGCCAGCAGCCATCCCGGGACATCGGGAGGGGCGCAGTACTTC CASSHPGTSGGAQYF
16 . TRBJ1-5 TRBV7-9 . TGTGCCAGCAGCCGGGTGGGAGGGGGAAGCAATCAGCCCCAGCATTTT CASSRVGGGSNQPQHF
14 . TRBJ1-2 TRBV7-9 TRBD1 TGTGCCAGCAGCTTGGAGGGGGCGCGAGATGGCTACACCTTC CASSLEGARDGYTF
13 . TRBJ2-7 TRBV6-1 TRBD1 TGTGCCAGCAGTTCGCAGGGGGCTTACGAGCAGTACTTC CASSSQGAYEQYF
15 . TRBJ2-5 TRBV6-6 TRBD1 TGTGCCAGCAGTTACTCTGGACAGGGTCAAGAGACCCAGTACTTC CASSYSGQGQETQYF
16 . TRBJ2-1 TRBV7-9 . TGTGCCAGCAGCTACGAAGGGGGGGTGGGATACAATGAGCAGTTCTTC CASSYEGGVGYNEQFF
16 . TRBJ1-3 TRBV9 TRBD1 TGTGCCAGCAGCCCCGTCGACAGGGTATCTGGAAACACCATATATTTT CASSPVDRVSGNTIYF
17 few TRBJ2-1 TRBV9 TRBD2 TGTGCCAGCAGCGTAGGACTAGCGGGGGCTTTCGGGAATGAGCAGTTCTTC CASSVGLAGAFGNEQFF
12 . TRBJ1-2 TRBV28 . TGTGCCAGCATCGACACTAACTATGGCTACACCTTC CASIDTNYGYTF
19 . TRBJ2-4 TRBV7-2 . TGTGCCAGCAGCTTAGGGACTCCGGGGTTGTCTTTAGCCAAAAACATTCAGTACTTC CASSLGTPGLSLAKNIQYF
15 . TRBJ2-5 TRBV5-1 TRBD1 TGCGCCAGCAGCATCACACAGGGGGCCGGGGAGACCCAGTACTTC CASSITQGAGETQYF
14 . TRBJ2-5 TRBV13 . TGTGCCAGCAGCTTCCTGGGAGGAGAAGAGACCCAGTACTTC CASSFLGGEETQYF
16 . TRBJ2-1 TRBV6-5 TRBD2 TGTGCCAGCAGTTACTCGGGGGGGGAGTCCTACAATGAGCAGTTCTTC CASSYSGGESYNEQFF
14 . TRBJ2-2 TRBV7-3 . TGTGCCAGCAGCTTAAGAGGGTGGACCGGGGAGCTGTTTTTT CASSLRGWTGELFF
14 . TRBJ1-2 TRBV7-8 TRBD1 TGTGCCAGCAGCGTGTCAGGGGGCGATTATGGCTACACCTTC CASSVSGGDYGYTF
12 . TRBJ1-2 TRBV6-5 . TGTGCCAGCAGTTCGCGGTCCTATGGCTACACCTTC CASSSRSYGYTF
15 . TRBJ1-3 TRBV7-2 TRBD1 TGTGCCAGCAGCCCCGGGACAGGGTACGGAAACACCATATATTTT CASSPGTGYGNTIYF
14 . TRBJ1-1 TRBV5-1 . TGCGCCAGCAGCTTGGTGCGGGGGAACACTGAAGCTTTCTTT CASSLVRGNTEAFF
16 . TRBJ2-3 TRBV9 TRBD1 TGTGCCAGCAGCTTTCGACAGGGGGATGGCACAGATACGCAGTATTTT CASSFRQGDGTDTQYF
15 . TRBJ1-4 TRBV4-3 . TGCGCCAGCAGCCAAGAGGTTGTCAGGGGTGAAAAACTGTTTTTT CASSQEVVRGEKLFF
12 once TRBJ2-5 TRBV2 . TGTGCCAGCGCCGAAAGGGGAGAGACCCAGTACTTC CASAERGETQYF
14 . TRBJ2-7 TRBV6-6 . TGTGCCAGCAGCGCAGGGGCCCCTCGCTACGAGCAGTACTTC CASSAGAPRYEQYF
14 . TRBJ2-7 TRBV30 TRBD1 TGTGCCTGGAGTGTAGGGGGCTCCTCCTACGAGCAGTACTTC CAWSVGGSSYEQYF
15 . TRBJ2-5 TRBV11-2 TRBD2 TGTGCCAGCAGCCTAGGGGATAGCGGGGATAAGACCCAGTACTTC CASSLGDSGDKTQYF
15 . TRBJ1-4 TRBV9 TRBD1 TGTGCCAGCAGCGCCCGACAGGGGTATAATGAAAAACTGTTTTTT CASSARQGYNEKLFF
10 . TRBJ2-5 TRBV2 . TGTGCCAGCAGTCGGGAGACCCAGTACTTC CASSRETQYF
17 . TRBJ2-1 TRBV9 TRBD2 TGTGCCAGCAGCGTAGGGACTAGCGGGAGGGATTACAATGAGCAGTTCTTC CASSVGTSGRDYNEQFF
15 . TRBJ1-4 TRBV19 TRBD1 TGTGCCAGTAAGGGACAGGGTTGGACTAATGAAAAACTGTTTTTT CASKGQGWTNEKLFF
14 . TRBJ1-4 TRBV7-9 . TGTGCCAGCAGCTCCCCTGAGCTTAATGAAAAACTGTTTTTT CASSSPELNEKLFF
14 . TRBJ1-2 TRBV6-4 TRBD1 TGTGCCAGCAGCCCGGGACAGAATAACTATGGCTACACCTTC CASSPGQNNYGYTF
15 once TRBJ1-5 TRBV19 . TGTGCCAGTCATCAGGACACAGGGTCAGGGCAGCCCCAGCATTTT CASHQDTGSGQPQHF
15 . TRBJ2-5 TRBV12-5 TRBD1 TGTGCTAGTGGTTTGGGACAGGGGAAGGGGGAGACCCAGTACTTC CASGLGQGKGETQYF
16 . TRBJ2-3 TRBV7-9 TRBD2 TGTGCCAGCAGCACGGCGACTAGCATCGGCACAGATACGCAGTATTTT CASSTATSIGTDTQYF
15 . TRBJ2-7 TRBV7-9 TRBD1 TGTGCCAGCAACCCACTCACAGGGGTTCCCCACGAGCAGTACTTC CASNPLTGVPHEQYF
14 . TRBJ2-7 TRBV7-2 . TGTGCCAGCAGCTTAGGTCGGGGCTCCTACGAGCAGTACTTC CASSLGRGSYEQYF
16 . TRBJ2-3 TRBV28 TRBD2 TGTGCCAGCAGTCCGGGACTAGCGGGAGTCCTAGATACGCAGTATTTT CASSPGLAGVLDTQYF
15 once TRBJ2-3 TRBV5-1 . TGCGCCTCTCGCCGGGGGTATCGTAGTGCAGATACGCAGTATTTT CASRRGYRSADTQYF
14 . TRBJ2-7 TRBV6-1 . TGTGCCAGCAGGGGGACAACAAACTCCTACGAGCAGTACTTC CASRGTTNSYEQYF
16 . TRBJ2-3 TRBV9 TRBD2 TGTGCCAGCAGCGTAGTGAGTAGCGGGAGTGCAGATACGCAGTATTTT CASSVVSSGSADTQYF
19 . TRBJ2-1 TRBV9 TRBD2 TGTGCCAGCAGCGTAGATTCTAGCGGGACCCAAAGCTCCTACAATGAGCAGTTCTTC CASSVDSSGTQSSYNEQFF
17 . TRBJ1-6 TRBV9 TRBD1 TGTGCCAGCAGCCCTGGGGACAGAAGCTCCTATAATTCACCCCTCCACTTT CASSPGDRSSYNSPLHF
17 . TRBJ2-6 TRBV19 . TGTGCCAGTAGTAAGGTCAGCGACTACTCTGGGGCCAACGTCCTGACTTTC CASSKVSDYSGANVLTF